This entry lists 12 T cell receptor beta chains sequenced from one sample in a study of shared clonotypes between healthy human individuals. The data were produced by immunoSEQ multiplex PCR, yet TCRdb's version contains in-frame clones alone and is incomplete. The sample contains over 950,000 clones, 60% to 80% of which appear only once. The specimen was memory CD4+ T cells from PBMCs. As to subset: CD45RA-negative fraction. The receptors were gathered from a man between 18 and 35 years old in good health. Some clones in this sample may be carry-over from other donors' samples.

CDR3 protein: CASSDRPTEAFF. CDR3 in DNA: TGTGCCAGCAGTGACCGACCCACTGAAGCTTTCTTT. The chain uses TRBV25-1 and TRBJ1-1; D is unclear. The ends were cut back, 3 bases at V and 4 bases at J, with 6 bases in the middle. The V gene's germline CDR1 is MGHDK and CDR2 SYGVNS. This CDR3 is 12 amino acids long. Drawing the rest from reference TRBV25-1 and TRBJ1-1, the complete variable domain is EADIYQTPRYLVIGTGKKITLECSQTMGHDKMYWYQQDPGMELHLIHYSYGVNSTEKGDLSSESTVSRIRTEHFPLTLESARPSHTSQYLCASSDRPTEAFFGQGTRLTVV.

This chain joins TRBV7-3 and TRBJ2-1; D call uncertain. The CDR3 loop spans 13 amino acids. V lost 5 bases and J 3 bases, leaving 8 bases between the germline ends. Germline CDR1 SGHTA, CDR2 FQGTGA. CDR3 amino acids: CASSDDGYNEQFF. CDR3 bases: TGTGCCAGCAGCGACGACGGCTACAATGAGCAGTTCTTC.

In its sample, this clone was seen a few times. The chain carries TRBV27 and TRBJ1-2; no definite D call. This CDR3 region has 15 residues. The germline CDR1 and CDR2 sequences are MNHEY and SMNVEV (reference sequence). V dropped 1 base and J dropped 1 base, with 10 bases sitting between them. The CDR3 loop is CASSLYPPDNYGYTF. CDR3 DNA sequence: TGTGCCAGCAGTTTATACCCTCCGGATAACTATGGCTACACCTTC.

The genes are TRBV7-6 and TRBJ1-3; 9 bases map to TRBD1. The CDR3 covers 15 residues. From germline, CDR1 is SGHVS and CDR2 FNYEAQ. Losses at the gene ends were 3 bases for V and 6 bases for J; bases not matched to a gene: 6. CDR3 in amino acids: CASSLLQGAQNTIYF. CDR3 in DNA: TGTGCCAGCAGCTTGTTACAGGGGGCTCAAAACACCATATATTTT.

The chain has TRBV6-1 and TRBJ2-2, with D perhaps TRBD1 (6 bases). CDR3 size: 14 residues. The germline V and J ends were trimmed by 7 bases and 4 bases, with 13 bases remaining between them. CDR1 is MNHNS and CDR2 is SASEGT in the germline V gene. The CDR3 is CASTETGTTGELFF. For the CDR3, the DNA is TGTGCCAGCACGGAGACAGGAACCACCGGGGAGCTGTTTTTT.

This clone occurred once. The chain couples TRBV7-2 to TRBJ2-7, with D perhaps assigned TRBD1 or TRBD2 (5 bases each). This CDR3 has 15 amino acids. V was shortened by 2 bases and J by 4 bases, with 15 bases between the two germline ends. From germline, CDR1 is SGHTA and CDR2 FQGNSA. The CDR3 here is CASSLFRGKGYEQYF. For the CDR3, the DNA is TGTGCCAGCAGCTTATTTCGAGGGAAGGGGTACGAGCAGTACTTC.

A note on this clone: Other DNA sequences of this sample code for an identical CDR3. The V and J genes are TRBV5-1 and TRBJ1-2; TRBD1 might be the D (5 bases). Trimming pared 0 bases from V and 3 bases from J, leaving 9 bases between. Germline CDR1 reads SGHRS; CDR2 reads YFSETQ. The CDR3 has 14 residues. Written as DNA, the CDR3 is TGCGCCAGCAGCTTGGGAGACAGAGACTATGGCTACACCTTC. Its translation: CASSLGDRDYGYTF.

A note on this clone: Other DNA sequences in this sample translate to the same CDR3. The genes are TRBV5-1 and TRBJ1-1; the D gene is possibly TRBD1 (5 bases). Germline V gene data show CDR1 as SGHRS and CDR2 as YFSETQ. The CDR3 runs to 14 residues. Trimming stripped 0 bases from V and 2 bases from J, with 8 bases between. The chain's CDR3 is CASSLGGPNTEAFF. In DNA, the CDR3 is TGCGCCAGCAGCTTGGGGGGACCTAACACTGAAGCTTTCTTT.

This clone was found once. The chain recombines TRBV7-9 with TRBJ2-3; D is unresolved. This CDR3 comprises 13 residues. The germline gives CDR1 SEHNR, CDR2 FQNEAQ (reference sequence). With 3 bases removed from V and 6 bases from J, the gap between germline ends came to 10 bases. The CDR3 loop reads CASSFVTSDTQYF. The CDR3 DNA reads TGTGCCAGCAGCTTTGTTACATCGGATACGCAGTATTTT.

This clone was detected only a few times. The CDR3 DNA sequence: TGTGCCAGCAGCGTAGTAGGGGGAGGCACTGAAGCTTTCTTT. Translating gives CASSVVGGGTEAFF. The chain recombines TRBV9 with TRBJ1-1; D might be TRBD1 (6 bases). With 0 bases removed from V and 4 bases from J, the gap between germline ends came to 10 bases. The germline V gene encodes CDR1 SGDLS and CDR2 YYNGEE. The CDR3 has 14 amino acids.

This clone was found a few times. The chain couples TRBV5-1 to TRBJ2-2; 11 bases line up with TRBD2. V was clipped by 4 bases and J by 3 bases; unmatched bases: 8. This CDR3 comprises 17 residues. Germline V gives CDR1 SGHRS, CDR2 YFSETQ. For the CDR3, the DNA is TGCGCCAGCAGCCAATCGGGACTAGCGGATTACACCGGGGAGCTGTTTTTT. Encoded protein: CASSQSGLADYTGELFF. Together with reference TRBV5-1 and TRBJ2-2, the CDR3 gives the full variable domain: KAGVTQTPRYLIKTRGQQVTLSCSPISGHRSVSWYQQTPGQGLQFLFEYFSETQRNKGNFPGRFSGRQFSNSRSEMNVSTLELGDSALYLCASSQSGLADYTGELFFGEGSRLTVL.

This chain joins TRBV5-1 and TRBJ2-7, with 14 bases matching TRBD2. Trimming took 0 bases from V and 4 from J; bases not matched to a gene: 6. This CDR3 spans 17 amino acids. Germline V CDR1 and CDR2: SGHRS, YFSETQ. This CDR3 is CASSLELGLAGEYEQYF. DNA for the CDR3: TGCGCCAGCAGCTTGGAACTGGGACTAGCGGGAGAATACGAGCAGTACTTC.